What follows are 8 T cell receptor beta chains derived from one specimen sequenced in a study of cytomegalovirus exposure and HLA in healthy donors. PCR employed 60 Vbeta and 13 Jbeta primers. TCRdb's table, derived via immunoSEQ multiplex PCR, lists solely in-frame clones and lacks some. The table includes under 90,000 clones, 65% to 70% detected once. The specimen was PBMCs. The source of these receptors is a man in his forties in good health and CMV-seropositive.

Only a few counts were recorded for this clone. This sequence joins TRBV5-1 and TRBJ2-3; unclear D gene. Germline CDR1 and CDR2: SGHRS and YFSETQ. Trimming took 1 base from V and 2 from J, leaving 11 bases between them. The CDR3 is 15 amino acids. Here the CDR3 DNA reads TGCGCCAGCAGCTTGTTCACTTCAACCACAGATACGCAGTATTTT. This sequence encodes CASSLFTSTTDTQYF.

This rearrangement joins TRBV7-3 to TRBJ1-1; no clear D gene. V was cut by 1 base and J by 5 bases, with 8 bases left in between. Germline V gene lookup returns CDR1 SGHTA and CDR2 FQGTGA. The CDR3 has 13 residues. Written as DNA, the CDR3 is TGTGCCAGCAGCTTAAGCGGGTTTACTGAAGCTTTCTTT. This encodes CASSLSGFTEAFF.

The rearrangement uses TRBV28 and TRBJ2-7; possible D gene TRBD1, 6 bases. The V and J ends lost 4 bases and 1 base respectively, with 14 bases between them. Per the germline V gene, CDR1 is MDHEN and CDR2 is SYDVKM. The CDR3 is 15 residues long. The CDR3 DNA sequence: TGTGCCAGCAGTTCCGCCGGGACAAGTTCCTACGAGCAGTACTTC. Encoded protein: CASSSAGTSSYEQYF.

This clone came up once. V gene TRBV27 combines with J gene TRBJ1-1; D call uncertain. CDR1 is MNHEY, CDR2 SMNVEV, per germline (reference sequence). This CDR3 region has 13 residues. V was cut by 3 bases and J by 2 bases, with 7 bases left in between. The CDR3 is CASSFNRNTEAFF. The DNA for the CDR3 is TGTGCCAGCAGTTTCAACAGAAACACTGAAGCTTTCTTT.

The chain links TRBV5-4 to TRBJ1-1, with D perhaps TRBD1 (6 bases). Deletions cut 4 bases from V and 0 bases from J, with 13 bases between. Germline V gene lookup returns CDR1 SGHNT and CDR2 YYREEE (reference sequence). The CDR3 consists of 15 residues. CDR3 sequence (DNA): TGTGCCAGCAGCCCATTGACAGGCATGAACACTGAAGCTTTCTTT. Its protein product is CASSPLTGMNTEAFF.

This clone was found a few times. The V and J genes are TRBV21-1 and TRBJ2-3; the table's D call, TRBD2, has no DNA check behind it. TRBV21-1 counts as a pseudogene. CDR3 length: 15 amino acids. This chain's CDR3 is CASSKIHRDTDTQYF. The CDR3 DNA reads TGTGCCAGCAGCAAAATCCACCGCGATACAGATACGCAGTATTTT.

For the CDR3, the DNA is TGTGCCAGCAGTCCACGCCGTAGCGGGGTCACAGATACGCAGTATTTT. Protein product: CASSPRRSGVTDTQYF. The chain combines TRBV14 with TRBJ2-3; 8 bases line up with TRBD2. CDR3 size: 16 residues. With 6 bases clipped from V and 2 bases from J, the junction kept 10 bases outside the gene matches. The germline V gene encodes CDR1 SGHDN and CDR2 FVKESK. Together with reference TRBV14 and TRBJ2-3, the CDR3 gives the full variable domain: EAGVTQFPSHSVIEKGQTVTLRCDPISGHDNLYWYRRVMGKEIKFLLHFVKESKQDESGMPNNRFLAERTGGTYSTLKVQPAELEDSGVYFCASSPRRSGVTDTQYFGPGTRLTVL.

The chain recombines TRBV5-1 with TRBJ2-5, with 9 bases identical to TRBD1. The CDR3 is 13 amino acids. CDR1 and CDR2 from the germline V gene are SGHRS and YFSETQ. With 4 bases clipped from V and 4 bases from J, the junction kept 2 bases outside the gene matches. In nucleotides, the CDR3 is TGCGCCAGCAGCCCGGGACAGGGAGAGACCCAGTACTTC. Translated, it gives CASSPGQGETQYF. Looking up the rest from reference TRBV5-1 and TRBJ2-5 gives the full variable domain: KAGVTQTPRYLIKTRGQQVTLSCSPISGHRSVSWYQQTPGQGLQFLFEYFSETQRNKGNFPGRFSGRQFSNSRSEMNVSTLELGDSALYLCASSPGQGETQYFGPGTRLLVL.